This TCR beta chain was identified in a study of blood T cell repertoires in COVID-19 (dated by TCRdb to the early 2020s). The study in broad terms: Samples covering the acute and convalescent phases of COVID-19 were provided by collaborators in the United States, Italy and Spain. The prospective study material was composed of cDNA or gDNA derived from T cells, B-cell-depleted T cells, or PBMCs. Deeply sampled blood TCRbeta repertoires from subjects exposed to, actively infected with, or recovered from COVID-19 were included in the dataset. The repertoires were released in a freely available public database meant as a resource for research on the immune response to SARS-CoV-2. Samples came from the ongoing ImmuneRACE study (first 160 participants) plus 1,254 subjects from 6 global collaborators. The sample metadata nearly always contained a de-identified subject ID, COVID-19 status, age in years and sex. Where available, HLA class I and class II types were taken from metadata supplied by the sample provider and were not determined by assay-based typing.

This clone appeared a single time. Its antigen is still unknown. No base quality values were provided; no much bigger clone lies one nucleotide off. In the prospective study, participants were roughly 18 to 100 years old, resided in 25 or so geographic areas of the United States, and were enrolled through a virtual design. Cohort assignment in the prospective study relied on participant-reported clinical history from a screening survey and a study questionnaire. Exposed participants had been in contact, within 2 weeks of entering the study, with a person who had a PCR-confirmed or clinician-diagnosed case of COVID-19. Each participant in the prospective study had whole blood, serum and a nasopharyngeal or oropharyngeal swab collected by mobile phlebotomists. Participants in the prospective study had the option to provide additional blood draws and questionnaires over a roughly 2-month period. Before DNA extraction, blood samples from the prospective study were shipped at room temperature or frozen.

Beyond this particular receptor, the publication reports: Clinical and demographic metadata were provided uncurated, with the amount varying by source and participant.

TCRbeta CDR3 regions were amplified from genomic DNA by means of the immunoSEQ Assay, a bias-controlled multiplex PCR. The published analysis was carried out like this. The number of nucleated cells in each sample was estimated by amplification of reference gene primers within the assay. Sequence reads were collapsed and filtered to measure the absolute abundance of every unique TCRbeta CDR3 rearrangement. Productive Simpson clonality was computed per sample as the square root of Simpson's diversity index over productive rearrangements. The clones in this table, taken by TCRdb from immuneACCESS, are in-frame only. Not every clone is retained; where verified, under half of the shortfall comes from an unresolved V gene, and the cause of the rest is unknown. The V and J calls and clone size are taken from that table; D and trimming were inferred from the DNA. Recorded for this sample are approximately 380,000 clones; about 89% of them occurred a single time. Together, the top ten hold roughly 0.9% of the sample.

V is pared back by 9 bases and J by 5 bases, with 13 bases lying between the germline termini. The germline V gene encodes CDR1 LNHDA and CDR2 SQIVND (reference sequence). The CDR3 contains 13 residues, cysteine and phenylalanine counted. CDR3 DNA is the only sequence kept; it has 39 bases, read in frame from the first base. The rearrangement joined TRBV19 to TRBJ1-4, with the D gene call left open. Sample: PBMCs or T cells enriched from blood (not recorded which). The receptor's source is a woman aged 40 to 50 who had been exposed to COVID-19. The CDR3 corresponds to CASGWQSNEKLFF. The sequenced DNA is TGTGCCAGCGGGTGGCAGTCAAATGAAAAACTGTTTTTT.